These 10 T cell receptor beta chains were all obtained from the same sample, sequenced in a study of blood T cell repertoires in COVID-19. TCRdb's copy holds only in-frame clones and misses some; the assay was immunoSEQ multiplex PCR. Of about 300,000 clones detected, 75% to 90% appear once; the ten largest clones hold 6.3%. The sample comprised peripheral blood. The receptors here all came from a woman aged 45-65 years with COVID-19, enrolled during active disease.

CDR3 in amino acids: CASSLERSGQGSTEAFF. The CDR3 DNA follows: TGCGCCAGCAGCTTGGAGAGGTCGGGACAGGGGAGCACTGAAGCTTTCTTT. This rearrangement joins TRBV5-1 to TRBJ1-1, with TRBD1 identical over 10 bases. The CDR3 covers 17 residues. CDR1 and CDR2 (germline): SGHRS, YFSETQ. V was clipped by 0 bases and J by 4 bases; unmatched bases: 9. Filled out from reference TRBV5-1 and TRBJ1-1, the complete variable domain reads KAGVTQTPRYLIKTRGQQVTLSCSPISGHRSVSWYQQTPGQGLQFLFEYFSETQRNKGNFPGRFSGRQFSNSRSEMNVSTLELGDSALYLCASSLERSGQGSTEAFFGQGTRLTVV.

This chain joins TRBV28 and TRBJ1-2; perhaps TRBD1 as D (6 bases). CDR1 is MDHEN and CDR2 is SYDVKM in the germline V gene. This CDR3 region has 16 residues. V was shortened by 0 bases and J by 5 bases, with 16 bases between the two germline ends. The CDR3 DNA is TGTGCCAGCAGTTTATGGGCCGGGAACAGGGCTTATGGCTACACCTTC. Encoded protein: CASSLWAGNRAYGYTF.

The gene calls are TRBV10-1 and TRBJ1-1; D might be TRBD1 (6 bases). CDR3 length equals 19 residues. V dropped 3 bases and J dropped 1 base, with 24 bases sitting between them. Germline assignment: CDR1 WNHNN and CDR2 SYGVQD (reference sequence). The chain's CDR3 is CASSEEGGGWEEPNTEAFF. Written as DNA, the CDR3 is TGCGCCAGCAGTGAAGAGGGAGGGGGTTGGGAGGAACCGAACACTGAAGCTTTCTTT.

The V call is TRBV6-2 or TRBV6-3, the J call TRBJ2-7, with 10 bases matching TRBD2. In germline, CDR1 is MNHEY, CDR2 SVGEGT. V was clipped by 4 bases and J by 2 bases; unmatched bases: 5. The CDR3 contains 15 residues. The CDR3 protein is CASSFWTSGPYEQYF. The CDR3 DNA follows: TGTGCCAGCAGTTTCTGGACTAGCGGACCCTACGAGCAGTACTTC.

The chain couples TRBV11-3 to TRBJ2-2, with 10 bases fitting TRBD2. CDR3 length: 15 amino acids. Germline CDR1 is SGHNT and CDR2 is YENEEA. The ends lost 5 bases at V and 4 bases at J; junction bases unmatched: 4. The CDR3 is CASSPRTSGTGELFF. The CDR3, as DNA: TGTGCCAGCAGCCCGAGGACTAGCGGCACCGGGGAGCTGTTTTTT.

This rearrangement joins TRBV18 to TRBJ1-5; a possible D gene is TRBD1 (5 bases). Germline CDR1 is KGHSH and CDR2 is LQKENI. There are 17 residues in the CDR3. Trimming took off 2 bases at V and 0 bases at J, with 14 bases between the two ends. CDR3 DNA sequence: TGTGCCAGCTCACCAATTTCAGGGTCCCCTAGCAATCAGCCCCAGCATTTT. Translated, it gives CASSPISGSPSNQPQHF.

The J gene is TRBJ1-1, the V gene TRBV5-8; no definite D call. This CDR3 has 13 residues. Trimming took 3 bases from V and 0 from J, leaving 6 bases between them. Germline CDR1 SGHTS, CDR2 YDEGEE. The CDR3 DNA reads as TGTGCCAGCAGCTGGCCTCTGAACACTGAAGCTTTCTTT. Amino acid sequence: CASSWPLNTEAFF. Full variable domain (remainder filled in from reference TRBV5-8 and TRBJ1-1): EAGVTQSPTHLIKTRGQQATLRCSPISGHTSVYWYQQALGLGLQFLLWYDEGEERNRGNFPPRFSGRQFPNYSSELNVNALELEDSALYLCASSWPLNTEAFFGQGTRLTVV.

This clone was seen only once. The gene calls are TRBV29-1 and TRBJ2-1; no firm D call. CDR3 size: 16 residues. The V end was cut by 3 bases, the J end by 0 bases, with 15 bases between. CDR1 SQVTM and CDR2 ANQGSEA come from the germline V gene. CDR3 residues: CSVDSRGGSSYNEQFF. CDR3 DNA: TGCAGCGTTGATTCTCGCGGCGGTAGCTCCTACAATGAGCAGTTCTTC.

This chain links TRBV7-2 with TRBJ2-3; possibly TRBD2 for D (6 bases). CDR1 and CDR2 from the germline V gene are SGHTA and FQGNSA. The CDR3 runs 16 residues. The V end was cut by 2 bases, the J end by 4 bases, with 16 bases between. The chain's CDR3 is CASSLHSGGTADTQYF. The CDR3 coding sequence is TGTGCCAGCAGCTTACATAGCGGAGGGACGGCAGATACGCAGTATTTT. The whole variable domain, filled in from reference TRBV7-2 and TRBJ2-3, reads GAGVSQSPSNKVTEKGKDVELRCDPISGHTALYWYRQSLGQGLEFLIYFQGNSAPDKSGLPSDRFSAERTGGSVSTLTIQRTQQEDSAVYLCASSLHSGGTADTQYFGPGTRLTVL.

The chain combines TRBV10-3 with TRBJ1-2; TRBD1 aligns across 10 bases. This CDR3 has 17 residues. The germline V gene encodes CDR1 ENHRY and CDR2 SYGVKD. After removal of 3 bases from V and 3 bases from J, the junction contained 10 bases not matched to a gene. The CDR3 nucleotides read TGTGCCATCAGTGAAGAGGACAGGGGGTTCGTAGACTATGGCTACACCTTC. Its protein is CAISEEDRGFVDYGYTF.